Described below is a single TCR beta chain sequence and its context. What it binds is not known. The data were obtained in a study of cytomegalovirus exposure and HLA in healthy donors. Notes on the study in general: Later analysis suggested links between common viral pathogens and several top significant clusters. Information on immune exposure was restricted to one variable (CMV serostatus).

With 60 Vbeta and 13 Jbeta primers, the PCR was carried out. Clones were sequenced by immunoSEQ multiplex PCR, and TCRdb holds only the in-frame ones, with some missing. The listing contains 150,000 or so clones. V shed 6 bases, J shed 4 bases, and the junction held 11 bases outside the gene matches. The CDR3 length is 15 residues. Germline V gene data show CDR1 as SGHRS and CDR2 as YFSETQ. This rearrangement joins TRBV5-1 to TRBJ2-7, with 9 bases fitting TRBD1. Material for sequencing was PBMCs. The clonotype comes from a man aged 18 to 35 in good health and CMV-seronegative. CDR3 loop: CASTPRGQGFYEQYF. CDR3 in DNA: TGCGCCAGCACCCCCCGGGGACAGGGCTTTTACGAGCAGTACTTC.